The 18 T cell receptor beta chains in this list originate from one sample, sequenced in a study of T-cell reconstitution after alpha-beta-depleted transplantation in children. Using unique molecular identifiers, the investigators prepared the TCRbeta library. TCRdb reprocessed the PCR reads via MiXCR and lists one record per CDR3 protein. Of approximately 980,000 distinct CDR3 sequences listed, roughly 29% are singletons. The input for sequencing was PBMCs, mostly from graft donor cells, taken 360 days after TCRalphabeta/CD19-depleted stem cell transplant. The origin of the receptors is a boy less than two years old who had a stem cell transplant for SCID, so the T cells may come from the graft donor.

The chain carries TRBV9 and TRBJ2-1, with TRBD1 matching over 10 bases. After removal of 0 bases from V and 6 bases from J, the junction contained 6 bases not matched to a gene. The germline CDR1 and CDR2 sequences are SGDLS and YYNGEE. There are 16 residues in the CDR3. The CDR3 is CASSVVGDRGFNEQFF. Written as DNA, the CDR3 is TGTGCCAGCAGCGTAGTAGGGGACAGGGGCTTCAATGAGCAGTTCTTC.

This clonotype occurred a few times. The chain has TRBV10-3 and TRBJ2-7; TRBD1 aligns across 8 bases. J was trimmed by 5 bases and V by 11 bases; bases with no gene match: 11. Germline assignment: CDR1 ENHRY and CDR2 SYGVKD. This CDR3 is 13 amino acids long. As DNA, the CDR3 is TGTGCCGCCAGACAGGGGACCACCGACGAGCAGTACTTC. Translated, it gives CAARQGTTDEQYF.

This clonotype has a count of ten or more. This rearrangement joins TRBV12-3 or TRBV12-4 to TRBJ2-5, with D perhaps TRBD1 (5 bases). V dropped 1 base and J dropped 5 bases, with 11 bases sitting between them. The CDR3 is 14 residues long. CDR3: CASSLGPGMETQYF. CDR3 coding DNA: TGTGCCAGCAGTTTAGGTCCAGGGATGGAGACCCAGTACTTC.

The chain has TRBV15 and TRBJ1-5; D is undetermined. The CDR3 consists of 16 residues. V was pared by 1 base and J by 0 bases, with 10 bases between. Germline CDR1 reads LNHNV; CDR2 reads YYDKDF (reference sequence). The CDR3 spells CATSRVSRFSNQPQHF. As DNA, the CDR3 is TGTGCCACCAGCAGAGTCAGCAGGTTTAGCAATCAGCCCCAGCATTTT. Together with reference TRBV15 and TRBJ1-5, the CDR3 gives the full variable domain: DAMVIQNPRYQVTQFGKPVTLSCSQTLNHNVMYWYQQKSSQAPKLLFHYYDKDFNNEADTPDNFQSRRPNTSFCFLDIRSPGLGDTAMYLCATSRVSRFSNQPQHFGDGTRLSIL.

CDR3 coding DNA: TGTGCCAGCAGTTATACAGGGCCTAACTATGGCTACACCTTC. It is translated as CASSYTGPNYGYTF. The rearrangement uses TRBV28 and TRBJ1-2; D is possibly TRBD1 (6 bases). CDR1 is MDHEN, CDR2 SYDVKM, per germline. This CDR3 has 14 residues. The V and J ends lost 4 bases and 0 bases respectively, with 9 bases between them.

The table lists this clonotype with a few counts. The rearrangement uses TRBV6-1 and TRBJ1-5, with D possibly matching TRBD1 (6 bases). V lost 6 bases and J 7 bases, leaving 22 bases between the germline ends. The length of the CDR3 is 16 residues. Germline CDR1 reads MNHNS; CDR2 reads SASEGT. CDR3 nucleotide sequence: TGTGCCAGCAGAGTTAGCGGGGGGGGCGCGGGACAGCCCCAGCATTTT. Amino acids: CASRVSGGGAGQPQHF.

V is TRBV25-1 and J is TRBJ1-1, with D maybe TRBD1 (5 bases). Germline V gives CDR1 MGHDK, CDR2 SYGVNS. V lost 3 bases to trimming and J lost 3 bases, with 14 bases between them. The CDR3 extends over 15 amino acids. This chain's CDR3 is CASSDPGGVDTEAFF. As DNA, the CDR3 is TGTGCCAGCAGTGACCCTGGGGGAGTCGACACTGAAGCTTTCTTT.

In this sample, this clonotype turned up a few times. CDR3 nucleotides: TGTGCCAGCAGTTACTCGAGAGGCCCCCACGAGCAGTACTTC. Protein: CASSYSRGPHEQYF. The gene calls are TRBV6-5 and TRBJ2-7; no definite D call. Deletions cut 0 bases from V and 5 bases from J, with 11 bases between. Germline CDR1 and CDR2: MNHEY and SVGAGI. The CDR3 contains 14 residues.

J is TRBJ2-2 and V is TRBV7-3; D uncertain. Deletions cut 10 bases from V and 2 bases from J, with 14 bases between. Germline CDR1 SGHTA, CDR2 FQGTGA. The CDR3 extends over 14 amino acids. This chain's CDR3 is CATRATTNTGELFF. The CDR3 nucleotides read TGTGCCACCCGGGCGACAACAAACACCGGGGAGCTGTTTTTT.

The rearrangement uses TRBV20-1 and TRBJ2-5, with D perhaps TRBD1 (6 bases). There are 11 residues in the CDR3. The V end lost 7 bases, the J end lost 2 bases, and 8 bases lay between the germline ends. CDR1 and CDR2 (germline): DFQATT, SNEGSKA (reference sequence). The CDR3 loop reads CSEGEQETQYF. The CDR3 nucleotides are TGCAGTGAGGGGGAGCAAGAGACCCAGTACTTC.

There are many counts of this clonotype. CDR3 loop: CASSSSEGVQYF. The CDR3, as DNA: TGTGCCAGCAGCTCCTCCGAAGGCGTGCAGTACTTC. This sequence joins TRBV9 and TRBJ2-7, with D uncertain. The CDR3 contains 12 residues. V lost 4 bases and J 9 bases, leaving 14 bases between the germline ends. In germline, CDR1 is SGDLS, CDR2 YYNGEE. The full variable domain, rest sourced from reference TRBV9 and TRBJ2-7, is DSGVTQTPKHLITATGQRVTLRCSPRSGDLSVYWYQQSLDQGLQFLIQYYNGEERAKGNILERFSAQQFPDLHSELNLSSLELGDSALYFCASSSSEGVQYFGPGTRLTVT.

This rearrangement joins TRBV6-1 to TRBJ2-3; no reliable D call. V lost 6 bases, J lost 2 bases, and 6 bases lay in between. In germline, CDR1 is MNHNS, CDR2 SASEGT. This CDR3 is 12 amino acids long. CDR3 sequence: CASSMNTDTQYF. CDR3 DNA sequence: TGTGCCAGCAGCATGAACACAGATACGCAGTATTTT.

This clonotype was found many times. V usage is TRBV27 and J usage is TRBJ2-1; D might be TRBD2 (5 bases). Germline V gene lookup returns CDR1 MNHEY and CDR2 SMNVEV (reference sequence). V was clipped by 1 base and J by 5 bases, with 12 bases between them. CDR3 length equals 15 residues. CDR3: CASSLLGLRDNEQFF. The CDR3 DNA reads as TGTGCCAGCAGTTTATTGGGGTTGAGGGACAATGAGCAGTTCTTC.

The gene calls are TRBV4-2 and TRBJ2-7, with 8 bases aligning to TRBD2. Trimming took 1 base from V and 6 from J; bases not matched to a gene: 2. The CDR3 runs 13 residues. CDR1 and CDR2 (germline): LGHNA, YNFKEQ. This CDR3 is CASSQGGLVEQYF. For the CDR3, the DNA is TGTGCCAGCAGCCAAGGGGGACTAGTCGAGCAGTACTTC.

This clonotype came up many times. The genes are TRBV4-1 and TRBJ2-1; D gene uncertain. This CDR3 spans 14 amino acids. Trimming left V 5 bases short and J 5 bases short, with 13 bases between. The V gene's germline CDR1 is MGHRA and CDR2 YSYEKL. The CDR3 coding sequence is TGCGCCAGCAGCTGGAGACAACCAGACAATGAGCAGTTCTTC. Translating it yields CASSWRQPDNEQFF.

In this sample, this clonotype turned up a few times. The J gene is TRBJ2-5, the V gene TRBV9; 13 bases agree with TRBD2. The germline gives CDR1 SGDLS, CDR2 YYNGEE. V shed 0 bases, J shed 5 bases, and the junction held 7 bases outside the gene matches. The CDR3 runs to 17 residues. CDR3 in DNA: TGTGCCAGCAGCGTAGCTGGGGGACTAGCGGGACCCGAGACCCAGTACTTC. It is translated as CASSVAGGLAGPETQYF.

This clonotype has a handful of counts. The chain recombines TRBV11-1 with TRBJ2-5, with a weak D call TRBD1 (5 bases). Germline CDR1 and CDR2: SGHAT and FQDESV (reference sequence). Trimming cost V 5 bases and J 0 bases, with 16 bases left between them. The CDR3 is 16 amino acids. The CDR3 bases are TGTGCCAGCAGCCCCAGGACATCCTCGTACCAAGAGACCCAGTACTTC. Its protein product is CASSPRTSSYQETQYF.

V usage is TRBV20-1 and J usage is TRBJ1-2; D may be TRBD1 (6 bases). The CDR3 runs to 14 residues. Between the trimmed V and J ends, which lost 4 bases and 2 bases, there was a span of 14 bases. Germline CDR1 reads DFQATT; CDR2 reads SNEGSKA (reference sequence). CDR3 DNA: TGCAGTGCTAAAAAGCAGGGGTTCAACTATGGCTACACCTTC. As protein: CSAKKQGFNYGYTF.